In its sample, the clone carrying this T cell receptor (beta chain) is medium-sized. The antigen is undetermined. The stimulus was an HIV-1 Gag 15-mer peptide pool, roughly 1 ug/peptide/mL. Sorted nonresponding memory CD4+ T cells were CD40L-negative, CD69-negative, CD45RO-high. CD8+ T cells were removed from PBMCs prior to stimulation. The data belong to a study of persistence of HIV-infected CD4 T cells. Overall study: Donors had been on suppressive ART for a median of roughly eight years.

This was the immunoSEQ version 4 assay in survey mode. Genomic DNA was diluted to around 9.3 ng/uL, up to 1 ug per sample. The protocol was immunoSEQ multiplex PCR, while the TCRdb copy is restricted to in-frame clones and leaves out a portion. This sample has 64,000 or so clones, with roughly 77% found just once. J was trimmed by 3 bases and V by 4 bases; bases with no gene match: 4. Germline V gene data show CDR1 as SNHLY and CDR2 as FYNNEI. The CDR3 spans 15 residues. The receptor comes from an adult man with HIV who was CMV-seropositive. The chain combines TRBV2 with TRBJ2-2; 8 bases map to TRBD1. The source material was CD4+ T cells sorted from PBMCs after roughly 19-hour stimulation, sampled from a patient who received antiretroviral therapy. The CDR3 nucleotides are TGTGCCAGCAGTGGGACAGGGATGGACACCGGGGAGCTGTTTTTT. Encoded protein: CASSGTGMDTGELFF.